This passage covers 8 T cell receptor beta chains from one sample sequenced in a study of cytomegalovirus exposure and HLA in healthy donors. PCR primers comprised 60 Vbeta and 13 Jbeta primers. Measured with immunoSEQ multiplex PCR; TCRdb has only the in-frame clones, and not every one. This table has about 140,000 clones, roughly 80% appearing once. Specimen: PBMCs. All receptors come from a man in his forties or fifties in good health and CMV-seronegative.

CDR3 residues: CASSERTAANEKLFF. The CDR3 bases are TGTGCCAGCAGCGAACGGACAGCAGCTAATGAAAAACTGTTTTTT. V usage is TRBV13 and J usage is TRBJ1-4, with D tentatively TRBD1 (6 bases). V dropped 5 bases and J dropped 3 bases, with 13 bases sitting between them. Germline V gene data show CDR1 as PRHDT and CDR2 as FYEKMQ (reference sequence). CDR3 length equals 15 residues.

The chain is built from TRBV19 and TRBJ2-2; 11 bases are a match to TRBD2. The CDR3 consists of 16 residues. The germline V gene encodes CDR1 LNHDA and CDR2 SQIVND (reference sequence). The V and J ends lost 4 bases and 7 bases, in that order; junction bases with no gene match: 8. In DNA, the CDR3 is TGTGCCAGTAGTACCCTGGGACTAGCGGCGGGCGGGGAGCTGTTTTTT. It encodes CASSTLGLAAGGELFF.

This clone was seen a few times. The rearrangement links TRBV4-1 to TRBJ1-2; the D gene is possibly TRBD1 (6 bases). V lost 1 base and J 6 bases, leaving 27 bases between the germline ends. Germline assignment: CDR1 MGHRA and CDR2 YSYEKL. The CDR3 spans 19 residues. The CDR3 reads CASSQGTPRGQGPLDGYTF. The CDR3 region has the DNA TGCGCCAGCAGCCAAGGGACCCCTAGGGGACAAGGCCCTCTTGATGGCTACACCTTC.

The chain uses TRBV5-4 and TRBJ1-1, with D unclear. The CDR3 runs to 14 residues. In germline, CDR1 is SGHNT, CDR2 YYREEE (reference sequence). Trimming shortened V by 2 bases and J by 1 base, and 9 bases separated the two germline ends. The CDR3 loop is CASSFPGWNTEAFF. The CDR3 region has the DNA TGTGCCAGCAGCTTCCCCGGGTGGAACACTGAAGCTTTCTTT.

Only one count was recorded for this clone. The chain recombines TRBV5-1 with TRBJ2-3; 10 bases align to TRBD2. The CDR3 loop spans 16 amino acids. Losses at the gene ends were 1 base for V and 5 bases for J; bases not matched to a gene: 7. Per germline, CDR1 SGHRS and CDR2 YFSETQ. CDR3 protein: CASSLIAGGSIDTQYF. In nucleotides, the CDR3 is TGCGCCAGCAGCTTGATAGCGGGGGGTAGTATAGATACGCAGTATTTT.

The V gene is TRBV7-9, the J gene TRBJ1-1; maybe TRBD1 (5 bases). Germline CDR1 reads SEHNR; CDR2 reads FQNEAQ (reference sequence). Trimming took 6 bases from V and 3 from J, leaving 14 bases between them. The CDR3 is 14 amino acids. CDR3 loop: CASRRRGGDTEAFF. The CDR3 DNA reads as TGTGCCAGCAGACGCCGGGGGGGTGACACTGAAGCTTTCTTT.

This clone was observed a single time. The V call is TRBV7-2, the J call TRBJ2-7, with 7 bases fitting TRBD1. CDR1 and CDR2 (germline): SGHTA, FQGNSA. The length of the CDR3 is 16 residues. V shed 4 bases and J 2 bases; nucleotides not matched to a gene: 11. This CDR3 is CASSWGTDMITYEQYF. CDR3 sequence (DNA): TGTGCCAGCAGCTGGGGGACAGACATGATTACCTACGAGCAGTACTTC.

The rearrangement uses TRBV4-2 and TRBJ1-6; D is perhaps TRBD1 (6 bases). Looked up from germline, CDR1 is LGHNA and CDR2 is YNFKEQ. The V gene lost 7 bases and the J gene lost 0 bases, with 13 bases spanning the gap. The CDR3 runs to 16 residues. In DNA form, the CDR3 reads TGTGCCAGCACCTCACAGGGAACCTCCTATAATTCACCCCTCCACTTT. Translated, it gives CASTSQGTSYNSPLHF.